The 2 T cell receptor beta chains presented below share a single source sample, sequenced in a study of blood T cells in healthy people across ages. A second about 7 to 12 cycle PCR used barcoded and J-beta primers. TCRdb passed the 5' RACE reads through MiXCR, listing each CDR3 protein once. The sample includes hundreds of thousands of distinct CDR3 sequences, 32% of them seen just once. Sequenced sample: blood. Source of these receptors: a woman older than 75 in good health.

Of note for this clonotype: Being one base from a much bigger clone, this may be a read error. The V gene is TRBV3-1, the J gene TRBJ2-1; D not resolved. The germline V and J ends were trimmed by 3 bases and 13 bases, with 16 bases remaining between them. The CDR3 totals 13 residues. Germline CDR1 reads LGHDT; CDR2 reads YNNKEL (reference sequence). The CDR3 coding sequence is TGTGCCAGCAGCCAGGTCCGGACGGAGACCCAGTTCTTC. It codes for CASSQVRTETQFF.

About this clonotype itself: A single base separates this from a much larger clone, so it may be a read error. The chain is built from TRBV25-1 and TRBJ1-2, with D uncertain. Germline CDR1 reads MGHDK; CDR2 reads SYGVNS. The CDR3 totals 14 residues. V was clipped by 4 bases and J by 4 bases, with 13 bases between them. The CDR3 is CASSAGRPPYGYTF. The CDR3 bases are TGTGCCAGCAGTGCCGGCAGGCCACCCTATGGCTACACCTTC.